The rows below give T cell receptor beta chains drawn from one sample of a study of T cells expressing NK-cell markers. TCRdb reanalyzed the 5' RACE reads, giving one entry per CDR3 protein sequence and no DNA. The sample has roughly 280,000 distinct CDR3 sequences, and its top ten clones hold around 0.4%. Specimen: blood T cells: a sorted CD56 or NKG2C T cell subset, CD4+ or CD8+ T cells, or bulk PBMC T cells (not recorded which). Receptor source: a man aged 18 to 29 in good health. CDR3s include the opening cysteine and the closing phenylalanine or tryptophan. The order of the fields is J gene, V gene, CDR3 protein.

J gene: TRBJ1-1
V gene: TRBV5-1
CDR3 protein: CACGQGGVNTEAFF

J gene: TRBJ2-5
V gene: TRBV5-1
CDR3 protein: CASSQIGTDQETQYF

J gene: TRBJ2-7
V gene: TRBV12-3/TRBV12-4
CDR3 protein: CASKGAYFNEQYF

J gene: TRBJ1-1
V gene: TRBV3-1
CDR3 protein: CASSQGGRAVFF

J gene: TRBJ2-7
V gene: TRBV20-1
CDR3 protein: CSAPGTYEQYF

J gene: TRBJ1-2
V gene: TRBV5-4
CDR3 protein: CASSQDAAGYTF

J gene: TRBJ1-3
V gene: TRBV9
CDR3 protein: CASSSREAGNTIYF

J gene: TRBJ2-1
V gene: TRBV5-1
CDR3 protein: CASSQSNLAGGSEFF

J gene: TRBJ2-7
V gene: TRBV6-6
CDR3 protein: CASSYYGRDEQYF

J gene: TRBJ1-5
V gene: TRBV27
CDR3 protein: CASSLRGVSNQPQHF

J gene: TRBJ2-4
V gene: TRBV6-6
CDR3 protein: CASTRPGENIQYF

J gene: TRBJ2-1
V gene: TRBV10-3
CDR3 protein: CAIGGLLGFEQFF

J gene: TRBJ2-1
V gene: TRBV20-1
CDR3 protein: CSAYHTSGSLGRKFF

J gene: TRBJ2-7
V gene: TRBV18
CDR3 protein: CASSPRPYEQYF

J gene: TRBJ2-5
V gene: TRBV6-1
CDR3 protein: CASSPTRAEETQYF

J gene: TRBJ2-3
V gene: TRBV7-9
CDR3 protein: CASSDGTSRAADTQYF

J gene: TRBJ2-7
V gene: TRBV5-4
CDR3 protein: CASSFSPVYEQYF